This record concerns one T cell receptor (beta chain) sequence. Germline CDR1 is SGHNT and CDR2 is YYREEE (reference sequence). V trimming: 2 bases; J trimming: 7 bases; junction bases outside the gene matches: 2. The CDR3 is 14 amino acids. This record comes from a study of blood T cell repertoires in COVID-19. The wider study: Acute and convalescent COVID-19 specimens originated in the United States, Italy and Spain. PBMCs, B-cell-depleted T cells, or T cells were the source of the cDNA or gDNA that made up the material.

Some clones are missing from TCRdb's copy, which holds only in-frame ones; the method was immunoSEQ multiplex PCR. The data contain approximately 250,000 clones, 85% of them singletons. This TCR came from a man aged 50 to 60 with COVID-19, enrolled during active disease. This chain uses TRBV5-4 with TRBJ1-6; 8 bases line up with TRBD1. Sequenced: peripheral blood. Here the CDR3 DNA reads TGTGCCAGCAGCTTTGCAGGGGGCAATTCACCCCTCCACTTT. It specifies CASSFAGGNSPLHF.